What follows is one TCR beta chain and its context. This clonotype was observed a handful of times. No cognate antigen has been identified for it. The input lacks base qualities; no much larger clone sits a single base away. TCRdb names Illumina NovaSeq 6000 as the instrument used. TCR cDNA was synthesized by 5'RACE template switching, through which a universal primer site and unique molecular identifiers were introduced. cDNA synthesis was primed from both the TCR alpha and TCR beta constant segments. Libraries were amplified in two PCR steps, with sample barcodes and sequencing adapters added in the second step. Libraries were sequenced on Illumina HiSeq 2500 (2x100 bp) or NovaSeq (2x150 bp). Turning to the authors' computational methods: Reads were demultiplexed and collapsed into UMI consensus sequences with MIGEC, and V(D)J alignment was performed with MiXCR. Using edgeR on replicate PBMC samples, clonotypes were called vaccine-responding if FDR was below 0.01 and the log2 fold change was above 5 up to day 15. Bulk clonotypes were assigned CD4 or CD8 identity according to which sequenced CD4 or CD8 repertoire held them at higher abundance. TCRdb applied fastp at Q25 and MiXCR to the public reads, then kept only in-frame beta chains. Every entry covers one CDR3 protein and lists the most common genes and DNA from its rows. In this record, the V and J calls reflect TCRdb's handling and not the investigators' own analysis. For this sample there are 400,000 to 450,000 distinct CDR3 sequences; around 20% appear just once. The ten largest clonotypes hold 15% to 20% of the sample.

These data belong to a study of T cells after yellow fever vaccination (dated 2019 in TCRdb). For the wider study: The SMART-Seq v4 Ultra Low Input RNA kit was used to prepare libraries from fractions with low cell numbers. Two healthy male donors, one aged 18 to 29 and one aged 30 to 40 years, were included in the cohort. To follow T-cell clones before and after both primary and booster YFV17D yellow fever vaccination, bulk TCR alpha and beta repertoires underwent longitudinal sequencing. Blood samples were taken at several timepoints before and after primary and secondary immunization, and bulk PBMC replicates and cell subsets were isolated.

General study outcomes and caveats: Computational filtering was required because FACS-sorted repertoires could contain abundant contaminating clonotypes from the bulk population. A small share of clonotypes occurred in both CD4 and CD8 compartments, likely arising from convergent recombination. Most clones expanded after primary vaccination (around 96% of CD4 and 70% to 90% of CD8) were re-detected after the booster, suggesting that broad memory maintenance occurred. Because the study included only a couple of donors, the extent to which the findings can be generalized is limited. Compared with the primary T-cell response, the secondary T-cell response was weaker but faster, peaking on day 5 rather than day 15.

Interpreted using the paper, the treatment or condition label stands for: live attenuated yellow fever vaccine strain. At each blood-draw timepoint, two biological replicates of bulk PBMCs were obtained. PBMCs were isolated from peripheral blood using a standard Ficoll-Paque protocol. TriZol was used to extract RNA from bulk PBMCs, from CD4 and CD8 fractions, and from dextramer-positive and dextramer-negative fractions. V sheds 6 bases and J sheds 0 bases, leaving 15 bases between their ends. Including the terminal cysteine and phenylalanine, the CDR3 comprises 16 residues. Kept here is only the CDR3 DNA, which spans 48 bases and is read in frame from base 1. The germline V gene gives CDR1 as MNHEY and CDR2 as SVGEGT.

The chain joins TRBV6-2 or TRBV6-3 to TRBJ2-1; a confident D gene designation cannot be given. The sample here was PBMCs, taken before the yellow fever booster vaccination. This receptor was identified in a man between 18 and 35 years old who received the YFV17D yellow fever vaccine. The DNA sequence reads TGTGCCAGCAGCCAGCTCGCAGGTTTCTCCTACAATGAGCAGTTCTTC. Translated, this gives CASSQLAGFSYNEQFF.